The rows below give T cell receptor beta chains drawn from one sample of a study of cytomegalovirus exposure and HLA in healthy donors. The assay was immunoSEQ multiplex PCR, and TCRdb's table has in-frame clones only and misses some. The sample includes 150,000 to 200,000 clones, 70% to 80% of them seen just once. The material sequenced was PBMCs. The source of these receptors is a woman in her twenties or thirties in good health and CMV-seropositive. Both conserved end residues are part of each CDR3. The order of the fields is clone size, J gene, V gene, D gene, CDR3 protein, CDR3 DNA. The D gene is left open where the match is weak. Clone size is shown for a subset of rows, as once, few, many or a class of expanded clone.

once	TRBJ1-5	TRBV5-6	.	CASSIKRQAHQPQHF	TGTGCCAGCAGTATCAAAAGACAGGCTCATCAGCCCCAGCATTTT
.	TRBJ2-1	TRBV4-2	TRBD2	CASSHKTPGLAGGRGSYNEQFF	TGTGCCAGCAGCCATAAAACACCGGGACTAGCGGGAGGGAGGGGGTCCTACAATGAGCAGTTCTTC
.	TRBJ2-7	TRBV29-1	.	CSVEDYGSYEQYF	TGCAGCGTTGAAGACTACGGTTCCTACGAGCAGTACTTC
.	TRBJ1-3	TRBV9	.	CASSVGAGVNSGNTIYF	TGTGCCAGCAGCGTAGGAGCGGGGGTCAACTCTGGAAACACCATATATTTT
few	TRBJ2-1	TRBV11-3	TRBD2	CASSLGGGLGDEQFF	TGTGCCAGCAGCTTGGGGGGGGGTCTTGGAGATGAGCAGTTCTTC
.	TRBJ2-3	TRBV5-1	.	CASSSKTTGFRDTQYF	TGCGCCAGCAGCTCGAAGACCACAGGATTTCGGGATACGCAGTATTTT
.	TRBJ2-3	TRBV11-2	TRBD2	CASSLLAGGRADTQYF	TGTGCCAGCAGCCTCCTAGCGGGGGGGCGGGCGGATACGCAGTATTTT
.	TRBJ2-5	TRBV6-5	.	CASSRQETQYF	TGTGCCAGCAGTCGCCAGGAGACCCAGTACTTC
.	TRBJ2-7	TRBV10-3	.	CAISDIGDRTYEQYF	TGTGCCATCAGTGATATTGGTGACAGGACCTACGAGCAGTACTTC
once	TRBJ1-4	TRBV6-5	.	CASSTTTNEKLFF	TGTGCCAGCAGTACTACGACTAATGAAAAACTGTTTTTT
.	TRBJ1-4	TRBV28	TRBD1	CASSPGDSNEKLFF	TGTGCCAGCAGCCCCGGGGACAGTAATGAAAAACTGTTTTTT
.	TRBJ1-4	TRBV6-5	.	CASSKQGISEKLFF	TGTGCCAGCAGTAAACAGGGTATAAGTGAAAAACTGTTTTTT
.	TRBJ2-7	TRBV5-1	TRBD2	CASSLVAGGFYEQYF	TGCGCCAGCAGCTTGGTTGCGGGAGGTTTCTACGAGCAGTACTTC
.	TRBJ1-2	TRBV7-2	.	CASSLRGGGVDYGYTF	TGTGCCAGCAGCCTGAGGGGGGGAGGGGTCGACTATGGCTACACCTTC
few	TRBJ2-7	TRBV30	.	CAWSVWGTTYEQYF	TGTGCCTGGAGTGTATGGGGGACAACGTACGAGCAGTACTTC
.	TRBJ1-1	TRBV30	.	CAWSFGGLEYTEAFF	TGTGCCTGGAGTTTCGGGGGGCTAGAGTACACTGAAGCTTTCTTT
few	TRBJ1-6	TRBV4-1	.	CASSPQDSSHSPLHF	TGCGCCAGCAGCCCCCAGGACAGTTCCCATTCACCCCTCCACTTT
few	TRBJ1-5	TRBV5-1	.	CASSLDPTAAQHF	TGCGCCAGCAGCTTGGACCCCACTGCCGCCCAGCATTTT
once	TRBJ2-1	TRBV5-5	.	CASSSGLGSNNEQFF	TGTGCCAGCAGTTCGGGTTTAGGCAGCAACAATGAGCAGTTCTTC
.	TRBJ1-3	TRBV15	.	CATSSRGSGNTIYF	TGTGCCACCAGCAGCCGAGGCTCTGGAAACACCATATATTTT
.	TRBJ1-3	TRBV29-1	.	CSVEGTGPAGNTIYF	TGCAGCGTTGAGGGTACAGGGCCTGCTGGAAACACCATATATTTT
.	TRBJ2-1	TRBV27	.	CASSLRQAYGNEQFF	TGTGCCAGCAGTTTGAGACAGGCTTATGGCAATGAGCAGTTCTTC
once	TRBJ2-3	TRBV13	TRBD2	CASSQGLAGEGDTQYF	TGTGCCAGCAGCCAGGGACTAGCGGGGGAAGGAGATACGCAGTATTTT
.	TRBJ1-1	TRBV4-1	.	CASSLGGEAFF	TGCGCCAGCAGCCTAGGAGGGGAAGCTTTCTTT
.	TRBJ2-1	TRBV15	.	CATSRDRKGGNEQFF	TGTGCCACCAGCAGAGATCGGAAAGGGGGCAATGAGCAGTTCTTC
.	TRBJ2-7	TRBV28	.	CASTPRGTVSSLRQYF	TGTGCCAGCACTCCCCGGGGAACGGTCTCGTCCCTTCGGCAGTACTTC
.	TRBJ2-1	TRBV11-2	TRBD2	CASSSLAGIPNNEQFF	TGTGCCAGCAGCTCTCTAGCGGGAATCCCCAACAATGAGCAGTTCTTC